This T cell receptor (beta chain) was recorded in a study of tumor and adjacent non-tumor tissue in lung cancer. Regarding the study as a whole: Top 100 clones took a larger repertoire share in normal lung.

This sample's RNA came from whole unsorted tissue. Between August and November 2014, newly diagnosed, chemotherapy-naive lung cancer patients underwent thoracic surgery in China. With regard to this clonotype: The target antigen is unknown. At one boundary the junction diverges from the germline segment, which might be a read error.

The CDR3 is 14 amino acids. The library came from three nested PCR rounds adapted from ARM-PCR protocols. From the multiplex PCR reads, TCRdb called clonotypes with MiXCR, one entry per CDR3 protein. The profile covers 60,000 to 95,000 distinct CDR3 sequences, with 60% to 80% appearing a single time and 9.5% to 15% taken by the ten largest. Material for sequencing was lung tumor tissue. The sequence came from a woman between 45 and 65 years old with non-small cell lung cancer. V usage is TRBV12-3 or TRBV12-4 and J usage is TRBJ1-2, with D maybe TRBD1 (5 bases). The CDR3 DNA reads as TGTGCCAGCAGTTTAAGGGGAACTAACTATGGTTACACCTTC. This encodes CASSLRGTNYGYTF.